This TCR beta chain was sequenced during a study of OX40 agonist ivuxolimab in advanced cancers. The cohort excluded patients with autoimmune disease history or systemic immunosuppression. The study sampled blood at baseline, cycle 4 day 1, and cycle 7 day 1. Germline CDR1 is SGHAT and CDR2 is FQNNGV. This CDR3 has 12 amino acids. V lost 1 base to trimming and J lost 6 bases, with 6 bases between them. The method was immunoSEQ multiplex PCR; TCRdb's version includes in-frame clones alone and lacks a portion of them. The sample has fewer than 45,000 clones; 80% to 90% are singletons. J is TRBJ1-1 and V is TRBV11-2; unclear D gene. The sequenced sample was CD4+ or CD8+ T cells sorted from blood, obtained in a trial of the OX40 agonist ivuxolimab. The sequence derives from an adult with an advanced solid tumor such as melanoma, head and neck, liver or kidney cancer. The CDR3 nucleotides read TGTGCCAGCAGCTTAGGCGGACCTGAAGCTTTCTTT. It yields the protein CASSLGGPEAFF.